This T cell receptor (beta chain) came from a study of OX40 agonist ivuxolimab in advanced cancers. Study observations and caveats: CD4+ and CD8+ T cells in blood underwent clonal expansion by week 6 at 0.1 to 3.0 mg/kg.

Trimming pared 8 bases from V and 2 bases from J, leaving 23 bases between. Germline assignment: CDR1 MNHEY and CDR2 SMNVEV (reference sequence). The CDR3 runs to 17 residues. A word on this clone: Its antigen is not known.

The method was immunoSEQ multiplex PCR; TCRdb's version includes in-frame clones alone and lacks a portion of them. Among about 68,000 clones listed, 75% to 95% were seen once. This sample comprised CD4+ or CD8+ T cells sorted from blood, obtained in a trial of the OX40 agonist ivuxolimab. J is TRBJ2-3 and V is TRBV27, with D maybe TRBD2 (6 bases). The TCR comes from an adult with an advanced solid tumor such as melanoma, head and neck, liver or kidney cancer. The CDR3 DNA is TGTGCCAGCCGAAAAATCCCGGGGTCGGGGGACACAGATACGCAGTATTTT. This translates into CASRKIPGSGDTDTQYF.